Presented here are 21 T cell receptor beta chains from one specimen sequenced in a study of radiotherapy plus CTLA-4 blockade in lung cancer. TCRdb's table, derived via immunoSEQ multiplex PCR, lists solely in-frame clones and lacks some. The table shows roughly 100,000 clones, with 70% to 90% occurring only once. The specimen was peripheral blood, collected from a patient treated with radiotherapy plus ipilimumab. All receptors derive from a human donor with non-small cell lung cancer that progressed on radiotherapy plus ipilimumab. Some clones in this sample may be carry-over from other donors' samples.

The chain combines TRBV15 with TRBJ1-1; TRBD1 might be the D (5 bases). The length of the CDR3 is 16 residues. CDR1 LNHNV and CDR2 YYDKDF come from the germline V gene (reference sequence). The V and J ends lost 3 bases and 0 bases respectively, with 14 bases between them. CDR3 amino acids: CATSSRQGALNTEAFF. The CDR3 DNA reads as TGTGCCACCAGCAGTCGTCAGGGCGCTTTGAACACTGAAGCTTTCTTT.

This CDR3 is CASRDSGGPYNEQFF. The CDR3 DNA follows: TGTGCCAGCAGGGATAGCGGGGGGCCCTACAATGAGCAGTTCTTC. V gene TRBV6-5 combines with J gene TRBJ2-1; 10 bases map to TRBD2. The CDR3 loop spans 15 amino acids. After removal of 6 bases from V and 2 bases from J, the junction contained 4 bases not matched to a gene. CDR1 is MNHEY and CDR2 is SVGAGI in the germline V gene.

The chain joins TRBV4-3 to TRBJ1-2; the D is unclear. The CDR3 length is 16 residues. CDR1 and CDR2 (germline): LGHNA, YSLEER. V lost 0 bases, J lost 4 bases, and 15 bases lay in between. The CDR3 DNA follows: TGCGCCAGCAGCCAAGATCTTGGCGCCAGGCTCTATGGCTACACCTTC. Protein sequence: CASSQDLGARLYGYTF.

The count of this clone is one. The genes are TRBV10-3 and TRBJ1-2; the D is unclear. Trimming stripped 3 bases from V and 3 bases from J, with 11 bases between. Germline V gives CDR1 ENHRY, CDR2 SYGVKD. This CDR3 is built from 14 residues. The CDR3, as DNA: TGTGCCATCAGTGATACTGGGCCCCACTATGGCTACACCTTC. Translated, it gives CAISDTGPHYGYTF.

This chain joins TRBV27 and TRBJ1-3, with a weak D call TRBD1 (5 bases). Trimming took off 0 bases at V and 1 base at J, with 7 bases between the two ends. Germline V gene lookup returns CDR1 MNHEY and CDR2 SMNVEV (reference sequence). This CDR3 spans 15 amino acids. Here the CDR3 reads CASSLSGVSGNTIYF. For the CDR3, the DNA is TGTGCCAGCAGTTTATCGGGGGTATCTGGAAACACCATATATTTT.

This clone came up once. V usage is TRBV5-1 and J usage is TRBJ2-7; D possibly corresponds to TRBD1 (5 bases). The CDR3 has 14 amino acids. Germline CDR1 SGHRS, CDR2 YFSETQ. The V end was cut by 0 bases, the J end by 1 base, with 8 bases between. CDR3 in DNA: TGCGCCAGCAGCTTGGGGACATTGTCCTACGAGCAGTACTTC. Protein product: CASSLGTLSYEQYF.

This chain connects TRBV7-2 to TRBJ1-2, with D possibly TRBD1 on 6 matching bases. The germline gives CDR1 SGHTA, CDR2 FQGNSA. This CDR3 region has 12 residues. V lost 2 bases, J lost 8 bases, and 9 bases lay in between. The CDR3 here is CASSLTGRGYTF. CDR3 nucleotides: TGTGCCAGCAGCTTAACAGGGAGAGGCTACACCTTC.

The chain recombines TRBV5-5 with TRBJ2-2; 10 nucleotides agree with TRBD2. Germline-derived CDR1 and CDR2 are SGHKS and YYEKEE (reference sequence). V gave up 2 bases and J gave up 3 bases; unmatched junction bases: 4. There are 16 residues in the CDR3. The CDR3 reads CASSLAGGPDTGELFF. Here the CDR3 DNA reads TGTGCCAGCAGCTTAGCGGGGGGGCCGGACACCGGGGAGCTGTTTTTT.

The CDR3 is CASRRLAGRIMNTEAFF. CDR3 DNA: TGCGCCAGCAGAAGGCTAGCGGGGAGGATCATGAACACTGAAGCTTTCTTT. The chain joins TRBV5-1 to TRBJ1-1; the D is unclear. The germline CDR1 and CDR2 sequences are SGHRS and YFSETQ. CDR3 size: 17 residues. Trimming pared 5 bases from V and 0 bases from J, leaving 20 bases between.

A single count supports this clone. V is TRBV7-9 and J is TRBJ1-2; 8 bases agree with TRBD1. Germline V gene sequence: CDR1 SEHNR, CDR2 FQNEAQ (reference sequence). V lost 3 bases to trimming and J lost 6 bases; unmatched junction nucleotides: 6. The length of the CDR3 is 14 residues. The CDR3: CASSFGAGGDGYTF. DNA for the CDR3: TGTGCCAGCAGCTTCGGGGCAGGGGGCGATGGCTACACCTTC.

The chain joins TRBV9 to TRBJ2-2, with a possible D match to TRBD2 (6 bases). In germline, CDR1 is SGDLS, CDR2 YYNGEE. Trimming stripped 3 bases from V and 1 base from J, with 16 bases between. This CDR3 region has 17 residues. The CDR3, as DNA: TGTGCCAGCAGCGCCACCCGGGACTTCATGAACACCGGGGAGCTGTTTTTT. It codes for CASSATRDFMNTGELFF.

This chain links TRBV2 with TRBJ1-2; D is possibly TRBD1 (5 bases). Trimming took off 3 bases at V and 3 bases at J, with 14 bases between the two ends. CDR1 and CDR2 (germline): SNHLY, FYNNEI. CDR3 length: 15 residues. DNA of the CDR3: TGTGCCAGCAGTGAGTGGGGGTCGCGCCACTATGGCTACACCTTC. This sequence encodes CASSEWGSRHYGYTF. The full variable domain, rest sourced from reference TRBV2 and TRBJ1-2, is EPEVTQTPSHQVTQMGQEVILRCVPISNHLYFYWYRQILGQKVEFLVSFYNNEISEKSEIFDDQFSVERPDGSNFTLKIRSTKLEDSAMYFCASSEWGSRHYGYTFGSGTRLTVV.

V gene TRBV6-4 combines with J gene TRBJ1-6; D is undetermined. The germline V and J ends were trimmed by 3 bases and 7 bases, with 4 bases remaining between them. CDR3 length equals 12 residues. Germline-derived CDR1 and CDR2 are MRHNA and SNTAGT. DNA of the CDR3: TGTGCCAGCAGTGAGAGAAATTCACCCCTCCACTTT. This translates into CASSERNSPLHF.

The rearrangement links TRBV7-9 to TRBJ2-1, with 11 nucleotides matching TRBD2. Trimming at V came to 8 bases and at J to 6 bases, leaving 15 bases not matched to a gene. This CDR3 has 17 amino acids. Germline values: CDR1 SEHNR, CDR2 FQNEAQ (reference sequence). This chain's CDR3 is CASPAQRASGGINEQFF. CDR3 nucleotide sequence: TGTGCCAGCCCCGCCCAAAGGGCTAGCGGGGGGATCAATGAGCAGTTCTTC.

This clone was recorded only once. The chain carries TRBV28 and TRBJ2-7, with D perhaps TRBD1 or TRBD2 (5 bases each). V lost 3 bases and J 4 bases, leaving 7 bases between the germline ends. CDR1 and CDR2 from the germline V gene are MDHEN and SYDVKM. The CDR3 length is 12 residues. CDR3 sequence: CASSFWGYEQYF. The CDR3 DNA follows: TGTGCCAGCAGTTTTTGGGGGTACGAGCAGTACTTC.

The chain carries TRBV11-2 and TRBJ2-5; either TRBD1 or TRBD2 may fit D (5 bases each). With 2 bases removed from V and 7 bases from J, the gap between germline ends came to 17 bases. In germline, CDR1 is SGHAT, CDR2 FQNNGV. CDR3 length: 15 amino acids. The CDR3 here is CASSLSRGFWGTQYF. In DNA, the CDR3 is TGTGCCAGCAGCTTATCGAGGGGCTTCTGGGGGACCCAGTACTTC. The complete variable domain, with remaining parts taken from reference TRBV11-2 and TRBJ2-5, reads EAGVAQSPRYKIIEKRQSVAFWCNPISGHATLYWYQQILGQGPKLLIQFQNNGVVDDSQLPKDRFSAERLKGVDSTLKIQPAKLEDSAVYLCASSLSRGFWGTQYFGPGTRLLVL.

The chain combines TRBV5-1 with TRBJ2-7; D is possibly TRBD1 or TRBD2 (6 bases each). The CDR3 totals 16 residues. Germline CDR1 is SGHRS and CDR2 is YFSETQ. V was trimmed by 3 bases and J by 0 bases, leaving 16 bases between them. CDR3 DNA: TGCGCCAGCAGCTCGGGAAGGGGGGCCCCCTCCTACGAGCAGTACTTC. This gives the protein CASSSGRGAPSYEQYF.

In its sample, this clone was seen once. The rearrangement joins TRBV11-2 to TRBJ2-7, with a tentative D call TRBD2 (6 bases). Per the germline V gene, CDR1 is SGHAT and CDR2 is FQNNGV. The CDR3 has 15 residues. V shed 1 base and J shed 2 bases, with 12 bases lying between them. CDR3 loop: CASSLGGVRAYEQYF. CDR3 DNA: TGTGCCAGCAGCTTAGGGGGGGTTCGGGCCTACGAGCAGTACTTC.

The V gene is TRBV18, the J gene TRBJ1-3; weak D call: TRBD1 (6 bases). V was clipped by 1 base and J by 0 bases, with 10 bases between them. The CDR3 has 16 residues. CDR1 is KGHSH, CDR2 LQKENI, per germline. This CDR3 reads CASSPRTGSSGNTIYF. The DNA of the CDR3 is TGTGCCAGCTCACCACGCACAGGGAGCTCTGGAAACACCATATATTTT.

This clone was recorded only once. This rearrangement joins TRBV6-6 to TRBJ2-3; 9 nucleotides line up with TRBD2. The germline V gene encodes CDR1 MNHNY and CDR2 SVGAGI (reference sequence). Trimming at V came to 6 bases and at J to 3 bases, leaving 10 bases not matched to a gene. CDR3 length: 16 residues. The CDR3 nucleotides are TGTGCCAGCAGGAGTCGGCTAGCGGGGCTTACAGATACGCAGTATTTT. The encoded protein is CASRSRLAGLTDTQYF.

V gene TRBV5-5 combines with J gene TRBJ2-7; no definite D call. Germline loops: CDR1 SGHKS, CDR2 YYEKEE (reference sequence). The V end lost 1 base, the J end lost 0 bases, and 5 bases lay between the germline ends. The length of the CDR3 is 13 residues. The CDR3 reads CASSLTVSYEQYF. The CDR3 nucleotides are TGTGCCAGCAGCTTGACCGTCTCCTACGAGCAGTACTTC.